These T cell receptor beta chains were read from a single sample in a study of T cell repertoires in cytomegalovirus infection. Antigens of these TCRs are unknown. TCRdb re-derived calls from the reads in MiXCR, one entry per CDR3 protein. The profile shows approximately 390,000 distinct CDR3 sequences, around a third of them singletons. The specimen was cultured PBMCs, collected from culture after CMV antigen stimulation. The receptors originated from a human donor in good health (CMV status not recorded). Some clones in this sample may be carry-over from other donors' samples. CDR3s include the opening cysteine and the closing phenylalanine or tryptophan. D genes are given only for firm matches. Some rows have no size entry. The others give once, few or many, or a class for an expanded clone.

v_call: TRBV10-3
clone_size: many
j_call: TRBJ1-5
d_call: -
cdr3_aa: CAISEGRDQPQHF
cdr3_nt: TGTGCCATCAGTGAGGGTCGGGATCAGCCCCAGCATTTT

v_call: TRBV4-3
clone_size: few
j_call: TRBJ2-5
d_call: -
cdr3_aa: CASSQELGSETQYF
cdr3_nt: TGCGCCAGCAGCCAAGAGCTGGGTTCTGAGACCCAGTACTTC

v_call: TRBV6-2/TRBV6-3
clone_size: -
j_call: TRBJ2-7
d_call: -
cdr3_aa: CASSYLRGYEQYF
cdr3_nt: TGTGCCAGCAGTTATTTGAGGGGCTACGAGCAGTACTTC

v_call: TRBV6-1
clone_size: few
j_call: TRBJ2-3
d_call: -
cdr3_aa: CARMTTQTDTQYF
cdr3_nt: TGTGCCAGGATGACGACACAAACAGATACGCAGTATTTT

v_call: TRBV10-3
clone_size: few
j_call: TRBJ1-2
d_call: -
cdr3_aa: CAISSAVGTGLGGYTF
cdr3_nt: TGTGCCATCTCCTCAGCCGTGGGTACCGGGTTGGGGGGCTACACCTTC

v_call: TRBV25-1
clone_size: few
j_call: TRBJ2-1
d_call: -
cdr3_aa: CASTGSSYNEQFF
cdr3_nt: TGTGCCAGCACGGGGAGCTCCTACAATGAGCAGTTCTTC

v_call: TRBV27
clone_size: -
j_call: TRBJ2-3
d_call: TRBD2
cdr3_aa: CASSHQLAGYTDTQYF
cdr3_nt: TGTGCCAGCAGTCACCAACTAGCGGGGTACACAGATACGCAGTATTTT

v_call: TRBV19
clone_size: -
j_call: TRBJ2-1
d_call: TRBD2
cdr3_aa: CASSIWASGTVGNEQFF
cdr3_nt: TGTGCCAGTAGTATCTGGGCTAGCGGGACCGTAGGCAATGAGCAGTTCTTC

v_call: TRBV7-2
clone_size: -
j_call: TRBJ1-1
d_call: -
cdr3_aa: CASSLLEAGEAFF
cdr3_nt: TGTGCCAGCAGCTTACTTGAGGCAGGAGAAGCTTTCTTT

v_call: TRBV6-1
clone_size: -
j_call: TRBJ2-6
d_call: -
cdr3_aa: CASTPVISGANVLTF
cdr3_nt: TGTGCCAGCACCCCAGTTATTTCCGGGGCCAACGTCCTGACTTTC

v_call: TRBV19
clone_size: -
j_call: TRBJ2-1
d_call: TRBD2
cdr3_aa: CASSLTGTSGFYNEQFF
cdr3_nt: TGTGCCAGTAGTCTGACCGGGACTAGCGGCTTCTACAATGAGCAGTTCTTC

v_call: TRBV9
clone_size: few
j_call: TRBJ2-3
d_call: TRBD2
cdr3_aa: CASSERGLDSTDTQYF
cdr3_nt: TGTGCCAGCAGCGAGAGAGGACTAGACAGCACAGATACGCAGTATTTT

v_call: TRBV29-1
clone_size: -
j_call: TRBJ2-5
d_call: TRBD1
cdr3_aa: CSVDEGQSKGETQYF
cdr3_nt: TGCAGCGTGGACGAGGGACAGTCGAAGGGAGAGACCCAGTACTTC

v_call: TRBV12-3/TRBV12-4
clone_size: few
j_call: TRBJ2-3
d_call: -
cdr3_aa: CASTFGGLSDTQYF
cdr3_nt: TGTGCCAGCACCTTCGGGGGGCTTTCAGATACGCAGTATTTT

v_call: TRBV5-4
clone_size: -
j_call: TRBJ1-1
d_call: -
cdr3_aa: CASSLAGTVMNTEAFF
cdr3_nt: TGTGCCAGCAGCTTGGCCGGGACGGTTATGAACACTGAAGCTTTCTTT

v_call: TRBV6-1
clone_size: few
j_call: TRBJ2-7
d_call: TRBD2
cdr3_aa: CASSRGLLPHEQYF
cdr3_nt: TGTGCCAGCAGTCGGGGACTACTGCCTCACGAGCAGTACTTC

v_call: TRBV6-1
clone_size: few
j_call: TRBJ2-1
d_call: TRBD2
cdr3_aa: CASVRGRDEQFF
cdr3_nt: TGTGCCAGCGTACGGGGGAGGGATGAGCAGTTCTTC

v_call: TRBV7-2
clone_size: few
j_call: TRBJ1-3
d_call: TRBD1
cdr3_aa: CASSSDRDSGNTIYF
cdr3_nt: TGTGCCAGCAGCTCCGACAGGGACTCTGGAAACACCATATATTTT

v_call: TRBV7-2
clone_size: -
j_call: TRBJ1-2
d_call: -
cdr3_aa: CASFEGPGRANYGYTF
cdr3_nt: TGTGCCAGCTTCGAAGGCCCAGGGAGAGCTAACTATGGCTACACCTTC

v_call: TRBV6-2/TRBV6-3
clone_size: -
j_call: TRBJ2-1
d_call: -
cdr3_aa: CASSYPRRGNYEQFF
cdr3_nt: TGTGCCAGCAGTTACCCCAGGAGAGGAAATTATGAGCAGTTCTTC

v_call: TRBV12-3/TRBV12-4
clone_size: -
j_call: TRBJ2-1
d_call: -
cdr3_aa: CASTWTIYNEQFF
cdr3_nt: TGTGCCAGCACCTGGACCATCTACAATGAGCAGTTCTTC

v_call: TRBV18
clone_size: -
j_call: TRBJ2-3
d_call: -
cdr3_aa: CASSRSRATDTQYF
cdr3_nt: TGTGCCAGCTCACGTAGCAGGGCCACAGATACGCAGTATTTT

v_call: TRBV28
clone_size: -
j_call: TRBJ2-5
d_call: -
cdr3_aa: CASTLGPMETQYF
cdr3_nt: TGTGCCAGCACTCTCGGGCCGATGGAGACCCAGTACTTC

v_call: TRBV7-2
clone_size: many
j_call: TRBJ1-5
d_call: -
cdr3_aa: CASSLGGNSNQPQHF
cdr3_nt: TGTGCCAGCAGCTTAGGGGGAAATAGCAATCAGCCCCAGCATTTT

v_call: TRBV29-1
clone_size: -
j_call: TRBJ2-7
d_call: TRBD2
cdr3_aa: CSVDVAGGIYEQYF
cdr3_nt: TGCAGCGTTGATGTGGCGGGAGGTATCTACGAGCAGTACTTC

v_call: TRBV7-6
clone_size: few
j_call: TRBJ2-3
d_call: -
cdr3_aa: CASSIMADTQYF
cdr3_nt: TGTGCCAGCAGCATTATGGCAGATACGCAGTATTTT

v_call: TRBV7-8
clone_size: -
j_call: TRBJ1-5
d_call: -
cdr3_aa: CASSLAMEGWVQPQHF
cdr3_nt: TGTGCCAGCAGCTTAGCGATGGAGGGGTGGGTGCAGCCCCAGCATTTT

v_call: TRBV7-6
clone_size: few
j_call: TRBJ1-3
d_call: -
cdr3_aa: CASGPPAFSGNTIYF
cdr3_nt: TGTGCCAGCGGTCCCCCAGCGTTCTCTGGAAACACCATATATTTT

v_call: TRBV7-2
clone_size: -
j_call: TRBJ1-2
d_call: -
cdr3_aa: CASSPALGRTSGYTF
cdr3_nt: TGTGCCAGCAGCCCTGCCCTAGGACGGACGTCGGGCTACACCTTC

v_call: TRBV18
clone_size: -
j_call: TRBJ2-3
d_call: -
cdr3_aa: CASSPQGSRGDTQYF
cdr3_nt: TGTGCCAGCTCACCTCAAGGGAGCCGGGGAGATACGCAGTATTTT

v_call: TRBV28
clone_size: -
j_call: TRBJ1-1
d_call: -
cdr3_aa: CASSSPPQNTEAFF
cdr3_nt: TGTGCCAGCAGTTCCCCTCCCCAGAACACTGAAGCTTTCTTT

v_call: TRBV28
clone_size: few
j_call: TRBJ1-3
d_call: -
cdr3_aa: CASSLGGSVNTIYF
cdr3_nt: TGTGCCAGCAGCCTCGGGGGATCGGTAAACACCATATATTTT

v_call: TRBV19
clone_size: -
j_call: TRBJ1-2
d_call: TRBD1
cdr3_aa: CASMPGGFDYGYTF
cdr3_nt: TGTGCCAGTATGCCAGGGGGTTTCGACTATGGCTACACCTTC

v_call: TRBV27
clone_size: -
j_call: TRBJ1-1
d_call: -
cdr3_aa: CASSRRGPTEAFF
cdr3_nt: TGTGCCAGCAGTCGAAGGGGTCCCACTGAAGCTTTCTTT

v_call: TRBV7-2
clone_size: -
j_call: TRBJ1-5
d_call: -
cdr3_aa: CASSLNRPGNNQPQHF
cdr3_nt: TGTGCCAGCAGCTTAAACAGGCCCGGAAACAATCAGCCCCAGCATTTT

v_call: TRBV27
clone_size: -
j_call: TRBJ2-1
d_call: -
cdr3_aa: CASKTGLNEQFF
cdr3_nt: TGTGCCAGCAAAACAGGGCTGAATGAGCAGTTCTTC

v_call: TRBV28
clone_size: -
j_call: TRBJ1-1
d_call: -
cdr3_aa: CASSLVGRLGTEAFF
cdr3_nt: TGTGCCAGCAGTTTAGTAGGGCGGCTGGGCACTGAAGCTTTCTTT

v_call: TRBV4-3
clone_size: -
j_call: TRBJ2-3
d_call: TRBD2
cdr3_aa: CASSQGMTGTSGRLRTDTQYF
cdr3_nt: TGCGCCAGCAGCCAAGGGATGACCGGGACTAGCGGGAGGCTACGCACAGATACGCAGTATTTT

v_call: TRBV7-2
clone_size: -
j_call: TRBJ2-3
d_call: TRBD2
cdr3_aa: CASSFKLAGTDTQYF
cdr3_nt: TGTGCCAGCAGCTTTAAGCTAGCGGGCACAGATACGCAGTATTTT

v_call: TRBV20-1
clone_size: many
j_call: TRBJ1-2
d_call: TRBD1
cdr3_aa: CSARDPRQGSHGYTF
cdr3_nt: TGCAGTGCTAGAGATCCGAGACAGGGCTCCCATGGCTACACCTTC

v_call: TRBV19
clone_size: -
j_call: TRBJ1-5
d_call: -
cdr3_aa: CASSWGTQPQHF
cdr3_nt: TGTGCCAGTAGTTGGGGGACACAGCCCCAGCATTTT

v_call: TRBV7-2
clone_size: many
j_call: TRBJ2-6
d_call: -
cdr3_aa: CASSLVKGAGANVLTF
cdr3_nt: TGTGCCAGCAGCTTAGTTAAGGGGGCTGGGGCCAACGTCCTGACTTTC

v_call: TRBV4-3
clone_size: many
j_call: TRBJ1-2
d_call: TRBD1
cdr3_aa: CASSQEGGYRGNNYGYTF
cdr3_nt: TGCGCCAGCAGCCAAGAAGGGGGTTACAGGGGGAACAACTATGGCTACACCTTC

v_call: TRBV7-6
clone_size: -
j_call: TRBJ2-7
d_call: -
cdr3_aa: CASSPRTPYEQYF
cdr3_nt: TGTGCCAGCAGCCCCCGGACACCTTACGAGCAGTACTTC

v_call: TRBV4-3
clone_size: few
j_call: TRBJ1-1
d_call: TRBD1
cdr3_aa: CASSQGLLRTGVPQRLMNTEAFF
cdr3_nt: TGCGCCAGCAGCCAAGGACTCCTCAGGACAGGGGTCCCGCAGAGACTCATGAACACTGAAGCTTTCTTT

v_call: TRBV12-3/TRBV12-4
clone_size: few
j_call: TRBJ1-5
d_call: -
cdr3_aa: CASSFKGGNQPQHF
cdr3_nt: TGTGCCAGCAGTTTTAAGGGCGGCAATCAGCCCCAGCATTTT

v_call: TRBV20-1
clone_size: -
j_call: TRBJ1-2
d_call: TRBD1
cdr3_aa: CSAPGQSNYGYTF
cdr3_nt: TGCAGTGCCCCGGGACAGAGCAACTATGGCTACACCTTC

v_call: TRBV29-1
clone_size: -
j_call: TRBJ1-1
d_call: -
cdr3_aa: CSATDVNTEAFF
cdr3_nt: TGCAGCGCGACCGACGTGAACACTGAAGCTTTCTTT

v_call: TRBV6-2/TRBV6-3
clone_size: many
j_call: TRBJ1-4
d_call: -
cdr3_aa: CASRTWRTNEKLFF
cdr3_nt: TGTGCCAGCAGGACGTGGAGAACTAATGAAAAACTGTTTTTT

v_call: TRBV5-1
clone_size: -
j_call: TRBJ1-2
d_call: -
cdr3_aa: CASSLGLEYGYTF
cdr3_nt: TGCGCCAGCAGCTTGGGACTGGAGTATGGCTACACCTTC